Presented here are 23 T cell receptor beta chains from one specimen sequenced in a study of T cell responses to AZD1222 COVID-19 vaccine. TCRdb's table, derived via immunoSEQ multiplex PCR, lists solely in-frame clones and lacks some. The sample yields around 140,000 clones, about 94% seen once. The specimen was peripheral blood, collected on day 0 of AZD1222 vaccination. All receptors come from an adult in good health.

The genes are TRBV19 and TRBJ1-4; D is unclear. The CDR3 loop spans 16 amino acids. Trimming cost V 6 bases and J 5 bases, with 19 bases left between them. The germline CDR1 and CDR2 sequences are LNHDA and SQIVND (reference sequence). The CDR3 region is CASSLPRGLGNEKLFF. For the CDR3, the DNA is TGTGCCAGTAGCCTCCCACGAGGGTTGGGGAATGAAAAACTGTTTTTT.

The J gene is TRBJ2-2, the V gene TRBV4-3; 11 nucleotides match TRBD2. CDR1 is LGHNA, CDR2 YSLEER, per germline. The ends lost 1 base at V and 5 bases at J; junction bases unmatched: 6. The CDR3 has 17 residues. The CDR3 loop reads CASSQGGRTSGTGELFF. The CDR3 DNA sequence: TGCGCCAGCAGCCAAGGGGGGAGGACTAGCGGGACCGGGGAGCTGTTTTTT.

The genes are TRBV6-1 and TRBJ1-6; no firm D call. This CDR3 has 14 amino acids. Germline assignment: CDR1 MNHNS and CDR2 SASEGT. Trimming removed 3 bases at V and 9 bases at J, with 12 bases between. CDR3 sequence reads: CASSEAPGRSPLHF. In DNA form, the CDR3 reads TGTGCCAGCAGTGAGGCCCCCGGGCGTTCACCCCTCCACTTT.

V is TRBV7-3 and J is TRBJ2-3; tentatively, D is TRBD2 (5 bases). Deletions cut 6 bases from V and 5 bases from J, with 24 bases between. CDR3 length: 17 amino acids. Germline V gene lookup returns CDR1 SGHTA and CDR2 FQGTGA. CDR3 sequence (DNA): TGTGCCAGCAGTTTCGGGCGAACCTTGGACTCTAGAGATACGCAGTATTTT. Protein sequence: CASSFGRTLDSRDTQYF.

The V call is TRBV6-5, the J call TRBJ1-2; D not certain. V was clipped by 2 bases and J by 4 bases, with 5 bases between them. Germline V CDR1 and CDR2: MNHEY, SVGAGI. The CDR3 has 12 amino acids. Here the CDR3 DNA reads TGTGCCAGCAGTTACGGTCCCTATGGCTACACCTTC. It translates to CASSYGPYGYTF.

The chain joins TRBV5-4 to TRBJ2-1, with 7 bases lining up with TRBD1. V was pared by 4 bases and J by 7 bases, with 11 bases of the junction left unmatched. The CDR3 length is 15 residues. Germline CDR1 SGHNT, CDR2 YYREEE (reference sequence). The CDR3 sequence: CASSPGQGEFNEQFF. In DNA form, the CDR3 reads TGTGCCAGCAGCCCGGGCCAGGGGGAATTTAATGAGCAGTTCTTC.

The chain carries TRBV3-1 (or the pseudogene TRBV3-2) and TRBJ2-7; the D is unclear. The CDR3 is 15 residues long. Germline V gives CDR1 LGHDT, CDR2 YNNKEL (reference sequence). Deletions cut 0 bases from V and 4 bases from J, with 13 bases between. CDR3 sequence reads: CASSQDVNREYEQYF. CDR3 coding DNA: TGTGCCAGCAGCCAAGATGTAAACAGAGAGTACGAGCAGTACTTC.

V usage is TRBV28 and J usage is TRBJ1-4; D not resolved. The CDR3 is 15 residues long. Trimming pared 2 bases from V and 0 bases from J, leaving 7 bases between. CDR1 is MDHEN and CDR2 is SYDVKM in the germline V gene. The CDR3 DNA reads as TGTGCCAGCAGTTTAACCGGAACAACTAATGAAAAACTGTTTTTT. Its translation: CASSLTGTTNEKLFF.

The CDR3 loop reads CASSEGGGFSEAFF. CDR3 bases: TGTGCCAGCAGCGAAGGAGGAGGGTTCTCTGAAGCTTTCTTT. The genes are TRBV7-3 and TRBJ1-1, with unresolved D. Per the germline V gene, CDR1 is SGHTA and CDR2 is FQGTGA. V was pared by 5 bases and J by 6 bases, with 16 bases between. The CDR3 is 14 amino acids. Full variable domain (rest looked up from reference TRBV7-3 and TRBJ1-1): GAGVSQTPSNKVTEKGKYVELRCDPISGHTALYWYRQSLGQGPEFLIYFQGTGAADDSGLPNDRFFAVRPEGSVSTLKIQRTERGDSAVYLCASSEGGGFSEAFFGQGTRLTVV.

The chain links TRBV19 to TRBJ2-7; 9 nucleotides agree with TRBD1. V lost 6 bases and J lost 5; bases outside the gene matches: 8. From germline, CDR1 is LNHDA and CDR2 SQIVND (reference sequence). CDR3 length: 14 amino acids. In nucleotides, the CDR3 is TGTGCCAGTAGAGCCCAGAGACAGGGGGACGAGCAGTACTTC. It codes for CASRAQRQGDEQYF.

The CDR3 region is CAWSSGGDQPQHF. CDR3 nucleotides: TGTGCCTGGAGTTCAGGGGGCGATCAGCCCCAGCATTTT. The chain uses TRBV30 and TRBJ1-5; TRBD1 agrees at 8 bases. This CDR3 contains 13 residues. J gave up 5 bases and V 2 bases, and 2 bases lay outside the gene matches. Germline loops: CDR1 GTSNPN, CDR2 SVGIG (reference sequence).

V gene TRBV27 combines with J gene TRBJ2-7; TRBD1 agrees at 7 bases. V shed 5 bases, J shed 2 bases, and the junction held 6 bases outside the gene matches. Germline assignment: CDR1 MNHEY and CDR2 SMNVEV (reference sequence). This CDR3 is 14 amino acids long. CDR3 DNA sequence: TGTGCCAGCAGTCACAGACAGGGACCCTACGAGCAGTACTTC. Translated: CASSHRQGPYEQYF.

The table lists this clone with a count of one. This CDR3 is also generated by other DNA sequences in the sample. The V and J genes are TRBV9 and TRBJ2-1; D tentatively reads TRBD1 or TRBD2 (5 bases each). There are 11 residues in the CDR3. CDR1 is SGDLS, CDR2 YYNGEE, per germline. Between the trimmed V and J ends, which lost 2 bases and 8 bases, there was a span of 5 bases. The CDR3 sequence is CASSVGDEQFF. The CDR3 region has the DNA TGTGCCAGCAGCGTGGGGGATGAGCAGTTCTTC.

V and J are TRBV11-2 and TRBJ1-1; D remains ambiguous. The V gene lost 0 bases and the J gene lost 3 bases, with 8 bases spanning the gap. Germline V gene data show CDR1 as SGHAT and CDR2 as FQNNGV. The CDR3 length is 14 residues. This CDR3 is CASSLDRGHTEAFF. The CDR3, as DNA: TGTGCCAGCAGCTTAGATCGAGGGCACACTGAAGCTTTCTTT.

The rearrangement links TRBV27 to TRBJ1-1; no firm D call. The V end was cut by 2 bases, the J end by 1 base, with 5 bases between. The CDR3 has 13 amino acids. CDR1 is MNHEY and CDR2 is SMNVEV in the germline V gene (reference sequence). The CDR3 sequence is CASSLMANTEAFF. CDR3 in DNA: TGTGCCAGCAGTTTAATGGCGAACACTGAAGCTTTCTTT.

The chain recombines TRBV4-3 with TRBJ2-3; D not resolved. Germline loops: CDR1 LGHNA, CDR2 YSLEER. This CDR3 contains 15 residues. Trimming left V 2 bases short and J 3 bases short, with 12 bases between. This chain's CDR3 is CASSQTRFGTDTQYF. The CDR3 nucleotides read TGCGCCAGCAGCCAAACAAGGTTCGGTACAGATACGCAGTATTTT.

V is TRBV10-1 and J is TRBJ2-1; no firm D call. Per germline, CDR1 WNHNN and CDR2 SYGVQD (reference sequence). The CDR3 is 13 residues long. Trimming left V 0 bases short and J 10 bases short, with 10 bases between. CDR3 region: CASSESASQEQFF. The CDR3 nucleotides read TGCGCCAGCAGTGAGTCAGCCTCTCAGGAGCAGTTCTTC.

The chain couples TRBV5-1 to TRBJ2-5; D call uncertain. This CDR3 is 12 amino acids long. The ends were cut back, 6 bases at V and 4 bases at J, with 10 bases in the middle. From germline, CDR1 is SGHRS and CDR2 YFSETQ. The CDR3 DNA is TGCGCCAGCACCAAAACGGGAGAGACCCAGTACTTC. Protein: CASTKTGETQYF.

This clone was counted only a few times. The chain has TRBV5-1 and TRBJ2-2; no reliable D call. Germline V gives CDR1 SGHRS, CDR2 YFSETQ. V lost 7 bases to trimming and J lost 3 bases, with 7 bases between them. This CDR3 contains 12 residues. The CDR3 loop is CASCSDTGELFF. CDR3 sequence (DNA): TGCGCCAGCTGCTCGGACACCGGGGAGCTGTTTTTT.

The chain couples TRBV6-5 to TRBJ1-1, with 7 nucleotides matching TRBD1. The CDR3 loop spans 13 amino acids. The junction had 9 bases not matched to a gene; V was cut back by 8 bases and J by 6 bases. The germline V gene has CDR1 MNHEY and CDR2 SVGAGI. CDR3: CASGPSGQPEAFF. The CDR3 coding sequence is TGTGCCAGCGGCCCCTCGGGACAGCCTGAAGCTTTCTTT.

The CDR3, as DNA: TGTGCCAGCACGACTAGCGGGAGGGGATACGAGCAGTACTTC. It yields the protein CASTTSGRGYEQYF. V and J are TRBV6-6 and TRBJ2-7, with 14 bases aligning to TRBD2. CDR1 is MNHNY and CDR2 is SVGAGI in the germline V gene (reference sequence). The CDR3 extends over 14 amino acids. After removal of 7 bases from V and 4 bases from J, the junction contained 3 bases not matched to a gene.

V is TRBV7-8 and J is TRBJ2-5; D remains ambiguous. Germline V lookup: CDR1 SGHVS, CDR2 FQNEAQ. The V end was cut by 4 bases, the J end by 5 bases, with 17 bases between. The CDR3 is 15 residues long. The chain's CDR3 is CASSSGFGLTETQYF. The CDR3 coding sequence is TGTGCCAGCAGCTCCGGGTTCGGGCTAACGGAGACCCAGTACTTC.

The J gene is TRBJ2-3, the V gene TRBV29-1; D gene unclear. The germline V gene has CDR1 SQVTM and CDR2 ANQGSEA. The CDR3 has 18 amino acids. Trimming shortened V by 2 bases and J by 1 base, and 22 bases separated the two germline ends. CDR3 in amino acids: CSVENRDLTPPGTDTQYF. The CDR3 nucleotides are TGCAGCGTTGAAAATCGAGACTTGACACCTCCCGGCACAGATACGCAGTATTTT.